This T cell receptor beta chain stems from a study of regulatory T cells in long-lasting Graves disease. Stated time point: newly diagnosed GD, antithyroid drugs for less than 3 months. Extracted PBMC RNA gave rise to the TCR library. The CDR3 runs 17 residues. V dropped 2 bases and J dropped 0 bases, with 13 bases sitting between them. Germline V gene data show CDR1 as KGHDR and CDR2 as SFDVKD. HTBI primers from iRepertoire and Arm-PCR of CDR3 regions yielded the TCR beta libraries. TCRdb re-called the multiplex PCR reads with MiXCR, one entry per CDR3 protein. This table holds around 320,000 distinct CDR3 sequences, 16% found once. This clonotype was detected ten times or more. What it binds is unknown. Findings and caveats of the study: Persistent disease was characterized by preferential usage of TRBV28, TRBJ1-2 and TRBJ2-5.

Another study also made use of these data, one on T cells in Graves' hyperthyroidism and ophthalmopathy. That work states: Newly diagnosed hyperthyroidism patients aged 18 to 65 years had disease lasting under 2 months. The HTBI primer set drove a first-round RT-PCR of the TCR CDR3.

The clonotype originates from a man aged 35 to 55 with Graves disease. The gene calls are TRBV24-1 and TRBJ2-1; the D gene is possibly TRBD2 (6 bases). Material: peripheral blood mononuclear cells (PBMCs), obtained at new diagnosis, from a patient treated with antithyroid drugs. CDR3 in DNA: TGTGCCACCAGTGATTCTTTCGCGGGGAGCTCCTACAATGAGCAGTTCTTC. It specifies CATSDSFAGSSYNEQFF.